Each of the 27 T cell receptor beta chains below was sequenced from the same sample in a study of neoadjuvant anti-PD-1 for oral cavity cancer. The assay was immunoSEQ multiplex PCR, and TCRdb's table has in-frame clones only and misses some. The sample lists roughly 7,000 clones, over 65% seen once, with around 3.5% in the top ten. Specimen: PBMCs, collected before nivolumab (anti-PD-1) treatment. All receptors derive from a person between 40 and 85 years old with oral cavity squamous cell carcinoma.

The gene calls are TRBV9 and TRBJ1-6; the match to TRBD1 covers 7 bases. The CDR3 extends over 17 amino acids. With V trimmed by 4 bases and J by 0 bases, 7 bases remained unmatched. The germline CDR1 and CDR2 sequences are SGDLS and YYNGEE. The CDR3 DNA is TGTGCCAGCAGCTTATCCGGGACAGTCTCCTATAATTCACCCCTCCACTTT. Amino acid sequence: CASSLSGTVSYNSPLHF. Full variable domain (missing parts from reference TRBV9 and TRBJ1-6): DSGVTQTPKHLITATGQRVTLRCSPRSGDLSVYWYQQSLDQGLQFLIQYYNGEERAKGNILERFSAQQFPDLHSELNLSSLELGDSALYFCASSLSGTVSYNSPLHFGNGTRLTVT.

The sample holds one count of this clone. CDR3 nucleotide sequence: TGTGCCAGCAGTGAATTCCGGGTAGGCTACACCTTC. It specifies CASSEFRVGYTF. The chain has TRBV25-1 and TRBJ1-2; D uncertain. Looked up from germline, CDR1 is MGHDK and CDR2 is SYGVNS. The CDR3 length is 12 residues. V shed 1 base and J shed 8 bases, with 8 bases lying between them.

This rearrangement joins TRBV4-1 to TRBJ1-4; 7 bases align to TRBD1. V lost 4 bases, J lost 5 bases, and 10 bases stayed unmatched. Germline-derived CDR1 and CDR2 are MGHRA and YSYEKL. This CDR3 is 16 amino acids long. The CDR3 spells CASSLVPETGNEKLFF. The CDR3 region has the DNA TGCGCCAGCAGCCTAGTGCCGGAGACAGGGAATGAAAAACTGTTTTTT.

This chain connects TRBV11-2 to TRBJ2-2, with D perhaps matching TRBD1 (6 bases). There are 15 residues in the CDR3. Trimming pared 5 bases from V and 1 base from J, leaving 11 bases between. Per germline, CDR1 SGHAT and CDR2 FQNNGV. The CDR3 DNA sequence: TGTGCCAGCAGCCCGCTGACAGGGAACACCGGGGAGCTGTTTTTT. Translated: CASSPLTGNTGELFF.

This rearrangement joins TRBV4-1 to TRBJ1-1; no definite D call. V was cut by 0 bases and J by 11 bases, with 19 bases left in between. The CDR3 loop spans 15 amino acids. Per the germline V gene, CDR1 is MGHRA and CDR2 is YSYEKL. For the CDR3, the DNA is TGCGCCAGCAGCCAAGATCCCGGCCTTAACGTCGGGGCTTTCTTT. Protein sequence: CASSQDPGLNVGAFF.

J is TRBJ2-7 and V is TRBV11-2; D is perhaps TRBD1 or TRBD2 (6 bases each). Germline-derived CDR1 and CDR2 are SGHAT and FQNNGV. CDR3 length equals 15 residues. With 1 base removed from V and 4 bases from J, the gap between germline ends came to 14 bases. Here the CDR3 DNA reads TGTGCCAGCAGCTTAGGGGGGGCGAGGGAGTACGAGCAGTACTTC. Its protein product is CASSLGGAREYEQYF.

The chain employs TRBV29-1 and TRBJ2-2; D is unresolved. CDR1 and CDR2 (germline): SQVTM, ANQGSEA. CDR3 length: 13 residues. V lost 8 bases and J lost 4, with 14 bases in between. The CDR3 sequence: CSYRAPSTGELFF. The CDR3 DNA sequence: TGCAGCTACCGGGCCCCTAGCACCGGGGAGCTGTTTTTT.

The rearrangement links TRBV7-2 to TRBJ1-4; no clear D gene. CDR3 length: 15 residues. Germline CDR1 is SGHTA and CDR2 is FQGNSA. Trimming stripped 7 bases from V and 10 bases from J, with 22 bases between. The CDR3 loop reads CASTTMDGSPGKLFF. The CDR3 DNA follows: TGTGCCAGCACCACCATGGACGGTAGCCCTGGAAAACTGTTTTTT.

The chain employs TRBV4-2 and TRBJ2-7; D may be TRBD2 (6 bases). This CDR3 is built from 15 residues. The germline V gene encodes CDR1 LGHNA and CDR2 YNFKEQ. The germline V and J ends were trimmed by 0 bases and 5 bases, with 14 bases remaining between them. The CDR3 region is CASSQEERVIHEQYF. CDR3 bases: TGTGCCAGCAGCCAAGAAGAGCGGGTGATCCACGAGCAGTACTTC.

Details on this clone: Other nucleotide sequences in the sample specify the same CDR3. The chain recombines TRBV2 with TRBJ2-5; perhaps D is TRBD1 or TRBD2 (6 bases each). The CDR3 totals 14 residues. Trimming cost V 6 bases and J 5 bases, with 16 bases left between them. CDR1 SNHLY and CDR2 FYNNEI come from the germline V gene. CDR3 coding DNA: TGTGCCAGCAGATCGACAGGCGGAGGGGAGACCCAGTACTTC. Its translation is CASRSTGGGETQYF.

This sequence joins TRBV12-5 and TRBJ2-1; tentatively, D is TRBD2 (6 bases). This CDR3 contains 16 residues. CDR1 is LGHNT and CDR2 is FRNRAP in the germline V gene. The ends were cut back, 0 bases at V and 8 bases at J, with 17 bases in the middle. The CDR3 here is CASGLVWSGVGDEQFF. The CDR3 DNA reads as TGTGCTAGTGGTTTGGTCTGGTCGGGGGTTGGGGATGAGCAGTTCTTC.

This clone was picked up a small number of times. CDR3 bases: TGTGCCAGCAGCTTACGTATACCGGGACAGGGGGCGTTCGAGCAGTACTTC. This gives the protein CASSLRIPGQGAFEQYF. This rearrangement joins TRBV7-8 to TRBJ2-7; 12 positions agree with TRBD1. V was pared by 2 bases and J by 6 bases, with 11 bases of the junction left unmatched. The CDR3 loop spans 17 amino acids. Germline V gene lookup returns CDR1 SGHVS and CDR2 FQNEAQ.

A single count supports this clone. The chain joins TRBV6-1 to TRBJ2-3, with 9 positions matching TRBD1. The ends lost 8 bases at V and 6 bases at J; junction bases unmatched: 12. This CDR3 has 15 residues. CDR1 and CDR2 (germline): MNHNS, SASEGT. The chain's CDR3 is CASCWTGVVGDTQYF. The CDR3 DNA is TGTGCCAGCTGCTGGACAGGGGTTGTTGGGGATACGCAGTATTTT.

This chain joins TRBV19 and TRBJ1-2; 7 nucleotides align to TRBD1. Germline V gene data show CDR1 as LNHDA and CDR2 as SQIVND (reference sequence). After removal of 6 bases from V and 0 bases from J, the junction contained 10 bases not matched to a gene. The CDR3 consists of 16 residues. CDR3 in amino acids: CASSLDRDKANYGYTF. CDR3 DNA sequence: TGTGCCAGTAGCCTCGACAGGGATAAAGCTAACTATGGCTACACCTTC.

V usage is TRBV27 and J usage is TRBJ2-1; the D gene is possibly TRBD2 (6 bases). Germline CDR1 MNHEY, CDR2 SMNVEV (reference sequence). V was shortened by 4 bases and J by 5 bases, with 15 bases between the two germline ends. The CDR3 spans 15 residues. As DNA, the CDR3 is TGTGCCAGCAGTTGGGGGTGGGACTTCAACAATGAGCAGTTCTTC. It yields the protein CASSWGWDFNNEQFF.

The chain couples TRBV12-5 to TRBJ2-1; D unresolved. Germline loops: CDR1 LGHNT, CDR2 FRNRAP. The CDR3 contains 11 residues. V was pared by 4 bases and J by 7 bases, with 5 bases between. The CDR3 sequence: CASGSLNEQFF. The CDR3 DNA reads as TGTGCTAGTGGTTCCCTTAATGAGCAGTTCTTC.

The CDR3 loop is CASSPPGDSNQPQHF. The CDR3 DNA is TGTGCCAGCAGCCCTCCGGGGGATAGCAATCAGCCCCAGCATTTT. The V and J genes are TRBV7-2 and TRBJ1-5; tentatively, D is TRBD1 (5 bases). Trimming left V 5 bases short and J 0 bases short, with 11 bases between. This CDR3 comprises 15 residues. Germline V gives CDR1 SGHTA, CDR2 FQGNSA.

The rearrangement uses TRBV5-1 and TRBJ2-1; D not certain. The V end lost 0 bases, the J end lost 0 bases, and 10 bases lay between the germline ends. The CDR3 is 16 residues long. Germline V gene sequence: CDR1 SGHRS, CDR2 YFSETQ. CDR3 in amino acids: CASSLAVGISYNEQFF. In nucleotides, the CDR3 is TGCGCCAGCAGCTTGGCCGTGGGGATCTCCTACAATGAGCAGTTCTTC.

The rearrangement links TRBV9 to TRBJ1-1; TRBD1 matches 9 bases. Germline CDR1 reads SGDLS; CDR2 reads YYNGEE. The J segment lost 0 bases and the V segment lost 3 bases, leaving 0 bases of the junction unmatched. The CDR3 spans 14 residues. CDR3 coding DNA: TGTGCCAGCAGCGGGGACAGGGTGAACACTGAAGCTTTCTTT. Translating it yields CASSGDRVNTEAFF.

The rearrangement uses TRBV2 and TRBJ1-6, with a weak D call TRBD1 (5 bases). V gave up 6 bases and J gave up 0 bases, with 12 bases separating them. CDR1 is SNHLY and CDR2 is FYNNEI in the germline V gene. The CDR3 covers 16 residues. CDR3 in DNA: TGTGCCAGCAGCCGAAGGGGCAGCTCCTATAATTCACCCCTCCACTTT. Translating it yields CASSRRGSSYNSPLHF. Looking up the rest from reference TRBV2 and TRBJ1-6 gives the full variable domain: EPEVTQTPSHQVTQMGQEVILRCVPISNHLYFYWYRQILGQKVEFLVSFYNNEISEKSEIFDDQFSVERPDGSNFTLKIRSTKLEDSAMYFCASSRRGSSYNSPLHFGNGTRLTVT.

This clone occurred a few times. The genes are TRBV7-3 and TRBJ1-1; D call uncertain. Trimming took off 3 bases at V and 1 base at J, with 12 bases between the two ends. The CDR3 runs to 15 residues. Germline V gene lookup returns CDR1 SGHTA and CDR2 FQGTGA. CDR3 nucleotide sequence: TGTGCCAGCAGCTTGAGTGGGGTTGGGAACACTGAAGCTTTCTTT. The encoded protein is CASSLSGVGNTEAFF.

The rearrangement uses TRBV7-2 and TRBJ1-5, with 10 nucleotides matching TRBD1. Germline values: CDR1 SGHTA, CDR2 FQGNSA. This CDR3 spans 14 amino acids. The junction had 5 bases not matched to a gene; V was cut back by 5 bases and J by 7 bases. CDR3 bases: TGTGCCAGCAGCGGGACAGGGGCTAGGCAGCCCCAGCATTTT. Translating it yields CASSGTGARQPQHF. Based on the CDR3 plus reference TRBV7-2 and TRBJ1-5, the full variable domain is GAGVSQSPSNKVTEKGKDVELRCDPISGHTALYWYRQSLGQGLEFLIYFQGNSAPDKSGLPSDRFSAERTGGSVSTLTIQRTQQEDSAVYLCASSGTGARQPQHFGDGTRLSIL.

V and J are TRBV27 and TRBJ1-2; D perhaps matches TRBD1 (5 bases). Germline loops: CDR1 MNHEY, CDR2 SMNVEV (reference sequence). The CDR3 extends over 14 amino acids. Trimming stripped 6 bases from V and 7 bases from J, with 18 bases between. The DNA for the CDR3 is TGTGCCAGCAGACCTGTAAGCGCTGGGGGTGGCTACACCTTC. Its protein product is CASRPVSAGGGYTF.

V is TRBV6-1 and J is TRBJ2-7; 10 bases are a match to TRBD1. Germline lookup yields CDR1 MNHNS and CDR2 SASEGT. This CDR3 region has 15 residues. V lost 1 base to trimming and J lost 3 bases; unmatched junction nucleotides: 3. CDR3 sequence (DNA): TGTGCCAGCAGTGAAGAGGGACAGGGGTACTACGAGCAGTACTTC. Its translation: CASSEEGQGYYEQYF.

This clone came up a few times. The chain joins TRBV27 to TRBJ1-2; D perhaps matches TRBD1 (6 bases). V lost 0 bases, J lost 4 bases, and 18 bases lay in between. CDR1 is MNHEY and CDR2 is SMNVEV in the germline V gene (reference sequence). The CDR3 is 17 residues long. CDR3 amino acids: CASSLSSLGGARYGYTF. The CDR3 DNA sequence: TGTGCCAGCAGTTTATCCTCTCTCGGGGGGGCGCGCTATGGCTACACCTTC.

This chain connects TRBV7-3 to TRBJ2-1; TRBD1 is a possible D gene (6 bases). V was shortened by 0 bases and J by 9 bases, with 12 bases between the two germline ends. Germline CDR1 and CDR2: SGHTA and FQGTGA. The CDR3 covers 14 residues. CDR3 DNA: TGTGCCAGCAGCTTAACGGGGGCCTCCGGTGAGCAGTTCTTC. Amino acid sequence: CASSLTGASGEQFF.

The V call is TRBV6-4, the J call TRBJ2-1, with D perhaps matching TRBD2 (5 bases). This CDR3 spans 13 amino acids. V was shortened by 3 bases and J by 8 bases, with 11 bases between the two germline ends. Germline CDR1 MRHNA, CDR2 SNTAGT. The CDR3 coding sequence is TGTGCCAGCAGTGAAGCGGAAATGGATGAGCAGTTCTTC. This encodes CASSEAEMDEQFF.